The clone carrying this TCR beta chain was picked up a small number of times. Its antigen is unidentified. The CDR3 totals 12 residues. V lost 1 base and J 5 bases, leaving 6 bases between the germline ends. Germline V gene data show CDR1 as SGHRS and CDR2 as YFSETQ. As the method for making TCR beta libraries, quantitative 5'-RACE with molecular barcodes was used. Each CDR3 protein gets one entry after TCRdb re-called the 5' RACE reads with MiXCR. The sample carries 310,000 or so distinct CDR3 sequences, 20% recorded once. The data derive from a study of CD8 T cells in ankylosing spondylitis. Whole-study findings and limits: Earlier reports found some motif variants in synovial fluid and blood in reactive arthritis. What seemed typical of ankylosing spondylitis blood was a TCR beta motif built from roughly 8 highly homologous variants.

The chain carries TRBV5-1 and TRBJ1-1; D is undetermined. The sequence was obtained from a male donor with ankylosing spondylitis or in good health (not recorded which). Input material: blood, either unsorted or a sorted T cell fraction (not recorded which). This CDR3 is CASSLSGTEAFF. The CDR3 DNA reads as TGCGCCAGCAGCTTGAGTGGGACTGAAGCTTTCTTT.